This record looks at one T cell receptor beta chain sequence and its context. It lacks a known antigen. Base quality data are lacking; no much larger clone is found one base away. Libraries came from the immunoSEQ multiplex PCR assay. RNA was extracted from all samples and reverse transcribed into cDNA as template for TCR sequencing. SuperScript III was used to make first-strand cDNA, primed with a 2:1 mix of oligo-dT and random hexamers. A synthetic immune receptor repertoire was used to assess amplification bias, and residual bias was removed computationally. The original pipeline was this. Raw reads were preprocessed for error removal, and CDR3 was defined according to IMGT conventions as running from the conserved cysteine to phenylalanine. To get clonality, Shannon entropy was normalized by log2 of the number of productive unique TCRs and the result was subtracted from 1. Whether scalp clones were CD4 or CD8 was inferred by matching scalp TCRbeta sequences against CD4 and CD8 repertoires sorted from blood. The immuneACCESS repertoire file appears here via TCRdb, limited to in-frame rearrangements. These files lack a portion of the clones; in checked studies, under half of the deficit traces to unresolved V genes, and the cause of the others is not known. The DNA gave D and trimming, while V, J and clone size come from that table. The sample data list 150,000 or so clones, and roughly 58% of these were observed just once. Clones ranked in the top ten supply approximately 16% of the sample.

The record originates from a study of CD8+ T cells in alopecia areata (dated by TCRdb to the late 2010s). Study-wide context: Treated patients were enrolled in an open-label pilot trial of oral tofacitinib, 5 to 10 mg twice daily, for moderate-to-severe alopecia areata. Patients stayed on tofacitinib for 6 to 18 months and then had 6 months of follow-up off drug so that delayed response and recurrence could be assessed. Disease severity in treated patients was measured with the SALT score, which quantifies the percentage of affected scalp surface area. To study T cell clonal expansion in alopecia areata, the researchers applied high-throughput TCRbeta sequencing to both the C3H/HeJ mouse model and human patients. On the human side, TCRbeta sequencing was run on scalp tissue and on sorted CD4+ and CD8+ peripheral blood T cells from healthy controls and from alopecia areata patients with either patchy or totalis/universalis disease. Biopsies were taken from tofacitinib-treated patients at baseline and at 4 and 24 weeks of treatment, and a later scalp biopsy was taken in several of the tofacitinib-treated patients. Clonality in the scalp was compared among normal scalp (n=4), patchy alopecia areata scalp (n=8), and alopecia totalis/universalis scalp (n=8). RNA was extracted with the PAXgene miRNA kit for fixed scalp, the miRNeasy kit for PBMCs, and the RNeasy kit for mouse skin. immunoSEQ multiplex PCR using 35 Vbeta forward primers and 13 Jbeta reverse primers was used to amplify TCRbeta CDR3 regions. General conclusions and limits of the study: Compared with normal scalp, lesional scalp had higher clonality and more expanded CD8+ clones, particularly in alopecia totalis/universalis, a pattern that suggests antigenic drive. Scalp TCR repertoire analysis is complicated because resident alphabeta T cells in normal human skin are also sequenced, whereas mouse skin is dominated by gammadelta T cells. During tofacitinib treatment, many expanded lesional clones remained in scalp and blood, and this persistence may partly explain relapse after treatment is stopped. Because the treated cohort was small and had only one nonresponder, larger studies are needed to examine links between baseline CD8+ expansion and response. Shared TCR sequences between patients were less evident than in mice, which may be partly attributable to HLA diversity in the patient population. Scalp clonality and the number of expanded CD8+ clones among the top 100 scalp clones were significantly decreased by tofacitinib.

According to the study, the label for this sample's treatment or condition signals: oral pan-JAK inhibitor, 5-10 mg twice daily. Lesional scalp punch biopsies and peripheral blood were collected from alopecia areata patients. PBMCs were separated by density centrifugation and stained for CD3, CD4 and CD8, after which CD4+ and CD8+ T cells were sorted on a FACSAria. The clonotype was recovered from a human donor with alopecia areata. The sample was CD4+ T cells sorted from blood, taken at approximately week 60, from a patient treated with tofacitinib.

The nucleotides read TGCGCCAGCAGCAGGCAGGGGTTCCAACCAGATGAGCAGTTCTTC. Its protein product is CASSRQGFQPDEQFF. The V gene is TRBV5-1 and the J gene is TRBJ2-1, and the D gene may be TRBD1, 6 bases matching. The germline V gene gives CDR1 as SGHRS and CDR2 as YFSETQ. The CDR3 runs 15 amino acids, cysteine and phenylalanine included. Only the CDR3 part of the read is kept: 45 bases, read in frame from the first base. Trimming at the junction amounts to 4 bases on V and 8 bases on J, and the germline ends lie 19 bases apart. Beyond the CDR3, the reference TRBV5-1 and TRBJ2-1 genes provide the residues; the full variable domain reads: KAGVTQTPRYLIKTRGQQVTLSCSPISGHRSVSWYQQTPGQGLQFLFEYFSETQRNKGNFPGRFSGRQFSNSRSEMNVSTLELGDSALYLCASSRQGFQPDEQFFGPGTRLTVL.